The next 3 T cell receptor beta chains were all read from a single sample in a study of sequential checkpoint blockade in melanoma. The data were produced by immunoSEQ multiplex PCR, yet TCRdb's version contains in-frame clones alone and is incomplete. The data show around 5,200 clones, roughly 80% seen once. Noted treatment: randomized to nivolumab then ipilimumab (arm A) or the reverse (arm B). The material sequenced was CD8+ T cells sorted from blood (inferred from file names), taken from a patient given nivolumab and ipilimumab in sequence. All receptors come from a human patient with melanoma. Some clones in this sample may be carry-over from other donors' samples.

CDR3 protein: CASSLTSRFADTQYF. The CDR3, as DNA: TGTGCCAGCAGCCTCACTAGCAGGTTCGCAGATACGCAGTATTTT. The genes are TRBV28 and TRBJ2-3, with D tentatively TRBD2 (6 bases). V lost 6 bases, J lost 4 bases, and 17 bases lay in between. The CDR3 runs 15 residues. The germline CDR1 and CDR2 sequences are MDHEN and SYDVKM.

The CDR3 nucleotides are TGTGCCAGCAGTGAAGCGACAGGGGGCGGTCAGCCCCAGCATTTT. Its protein product is CASSEATGGGQPQHF. The V and J genes are TRBV6-1 and TRBJ1-5; 10 bases fit TRBD1. Trimming cost V 0 bases and J 6 bases; bases outside gene matches: 2. The germline gives CDR1 MNHNS, CDR2 SASEGT. There are 15 residues in the CDR3.

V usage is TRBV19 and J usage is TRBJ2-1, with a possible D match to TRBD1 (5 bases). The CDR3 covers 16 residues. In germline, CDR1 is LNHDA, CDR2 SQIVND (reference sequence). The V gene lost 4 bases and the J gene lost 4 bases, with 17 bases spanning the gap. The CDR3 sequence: CASSKGRARSYNEQFF. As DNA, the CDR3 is TGTGCCAGTAGTAAGGGCAGGGCTAGGAGTTACAATGAGCAGTTCTTC.